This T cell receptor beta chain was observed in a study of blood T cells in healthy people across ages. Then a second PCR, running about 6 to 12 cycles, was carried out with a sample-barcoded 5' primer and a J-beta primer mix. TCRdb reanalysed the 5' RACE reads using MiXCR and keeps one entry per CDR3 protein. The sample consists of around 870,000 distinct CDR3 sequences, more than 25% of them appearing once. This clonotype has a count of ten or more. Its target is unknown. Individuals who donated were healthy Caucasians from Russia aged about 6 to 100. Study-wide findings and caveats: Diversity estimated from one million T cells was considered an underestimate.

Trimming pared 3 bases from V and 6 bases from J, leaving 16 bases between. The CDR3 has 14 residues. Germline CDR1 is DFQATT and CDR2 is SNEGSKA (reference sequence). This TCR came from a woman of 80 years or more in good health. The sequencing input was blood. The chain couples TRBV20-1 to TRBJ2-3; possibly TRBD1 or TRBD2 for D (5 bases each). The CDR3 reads CSASRKGGTDTQYF. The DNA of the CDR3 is TGCAGTGCTAGCCGGAAGGGTGGGACGGATACGCAGTATTTT.